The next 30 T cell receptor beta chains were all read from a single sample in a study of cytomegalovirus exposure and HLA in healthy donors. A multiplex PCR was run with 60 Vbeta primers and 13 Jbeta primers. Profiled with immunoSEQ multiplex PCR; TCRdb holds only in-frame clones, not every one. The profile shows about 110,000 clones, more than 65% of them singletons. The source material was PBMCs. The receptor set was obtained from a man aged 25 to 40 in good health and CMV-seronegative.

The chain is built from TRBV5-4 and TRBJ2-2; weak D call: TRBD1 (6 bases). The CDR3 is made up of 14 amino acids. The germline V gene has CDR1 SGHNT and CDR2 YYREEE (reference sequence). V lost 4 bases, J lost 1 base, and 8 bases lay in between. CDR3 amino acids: CASSVTGNTGELFF. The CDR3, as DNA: TGTGCCAGCAGCGTGACAGGGAACACCGGGGAGCTGTTTTTT.

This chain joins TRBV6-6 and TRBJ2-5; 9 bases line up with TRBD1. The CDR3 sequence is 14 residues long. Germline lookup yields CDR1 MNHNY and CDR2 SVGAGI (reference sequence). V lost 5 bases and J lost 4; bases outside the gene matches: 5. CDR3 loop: CASSPWTGVETQYF. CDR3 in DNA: TGTGCCAGCAGTCCCTGGACAGGGGTAGAGACCCAGTACTTC.

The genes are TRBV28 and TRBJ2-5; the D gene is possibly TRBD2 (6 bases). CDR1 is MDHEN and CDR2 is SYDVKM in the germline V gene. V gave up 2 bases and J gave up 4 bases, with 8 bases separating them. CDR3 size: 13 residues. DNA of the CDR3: TGTGCCAGCAGTTTAGCGGGGATAGAGACCCAGTACTTC. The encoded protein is CASSLAGIETQYF.

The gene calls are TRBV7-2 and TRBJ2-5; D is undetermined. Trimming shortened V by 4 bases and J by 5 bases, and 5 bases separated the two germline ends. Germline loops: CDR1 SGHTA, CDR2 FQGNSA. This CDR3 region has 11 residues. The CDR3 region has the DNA TGTGCCAGCAGCTCCCGGGAGACCCAGTACTTC. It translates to CASSSRETQYF.

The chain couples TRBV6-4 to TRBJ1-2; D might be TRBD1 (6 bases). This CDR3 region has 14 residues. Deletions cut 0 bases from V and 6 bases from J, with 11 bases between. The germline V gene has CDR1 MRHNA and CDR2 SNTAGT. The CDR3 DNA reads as TGTGCCAGCAGTGACTCGGGCAGGGGCGATGGCTACACCTTC. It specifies CASSDSGRGDGYTF.

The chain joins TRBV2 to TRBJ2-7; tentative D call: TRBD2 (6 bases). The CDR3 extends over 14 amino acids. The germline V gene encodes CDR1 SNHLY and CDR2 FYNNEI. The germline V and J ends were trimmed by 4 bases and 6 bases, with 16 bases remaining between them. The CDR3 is CASSGTTIDGEQYF. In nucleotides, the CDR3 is TGTGCCAGCAGTGGGACTACAATAGATGGCGAGCAGTACTTC.

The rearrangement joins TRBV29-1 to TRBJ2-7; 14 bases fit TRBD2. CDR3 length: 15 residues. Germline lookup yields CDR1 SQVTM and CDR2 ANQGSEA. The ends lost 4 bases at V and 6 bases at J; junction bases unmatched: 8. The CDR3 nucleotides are TGCAGCGTTGGGAACACGACTAGCGGGAGGGTCGAGCAGTACTTC. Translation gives CSVGNTTSGRVEQYF.

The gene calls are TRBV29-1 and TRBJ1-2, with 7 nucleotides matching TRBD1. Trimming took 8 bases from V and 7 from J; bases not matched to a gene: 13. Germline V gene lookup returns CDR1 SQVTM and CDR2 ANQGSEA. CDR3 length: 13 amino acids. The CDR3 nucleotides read TGCAGCTACCGACGGGCAGGGGGAGCTGGCTACACCTTC. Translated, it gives CSYRRAGGAGYTF.

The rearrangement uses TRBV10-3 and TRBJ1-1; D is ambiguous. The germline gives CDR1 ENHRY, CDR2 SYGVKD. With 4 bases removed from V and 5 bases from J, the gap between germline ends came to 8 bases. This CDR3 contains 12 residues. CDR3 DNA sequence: TGTGCCATCAGTGGCGGAGGAACTGAAGCTTTCTTT. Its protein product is CAISGGGTEAFF.

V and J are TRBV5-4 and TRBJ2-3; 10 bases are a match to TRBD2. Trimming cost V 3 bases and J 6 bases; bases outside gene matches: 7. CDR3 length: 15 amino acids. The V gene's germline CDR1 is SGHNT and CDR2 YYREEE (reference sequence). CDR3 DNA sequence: TGTGCCAGCAGCTCCCTAGCGGGAGTTGGTGATACGCAGTATTTT. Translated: CASSSLAGVGDTQYF.

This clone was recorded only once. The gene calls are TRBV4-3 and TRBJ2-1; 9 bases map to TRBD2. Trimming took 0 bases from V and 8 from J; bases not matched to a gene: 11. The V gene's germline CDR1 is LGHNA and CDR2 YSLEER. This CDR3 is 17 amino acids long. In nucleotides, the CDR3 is TGCGCCAGCAGCCAAGATAGCGGTAGCGGGAGTCTCGATGAGCAGTTCTTC. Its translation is CASSQDSGSGSLDEQFF.

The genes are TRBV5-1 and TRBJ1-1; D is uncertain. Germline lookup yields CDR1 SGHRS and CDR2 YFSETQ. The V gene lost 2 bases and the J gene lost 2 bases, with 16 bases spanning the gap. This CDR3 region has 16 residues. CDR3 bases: TGCGCCAGCAGCTTAGGTTTTGACATTATAAACACTGAAGCTTTCTTT. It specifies CASSLGFDIINTEAFF.

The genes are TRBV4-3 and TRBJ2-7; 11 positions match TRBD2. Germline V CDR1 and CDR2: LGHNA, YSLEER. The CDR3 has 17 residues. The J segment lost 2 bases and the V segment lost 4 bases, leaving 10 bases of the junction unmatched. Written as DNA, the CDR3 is TGCGCCAGCAGCCCCCACCTACTAGCGGGAGACGCCTACGAGCAGTACTTC. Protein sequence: CASSPHLLAGDAYEQYF.

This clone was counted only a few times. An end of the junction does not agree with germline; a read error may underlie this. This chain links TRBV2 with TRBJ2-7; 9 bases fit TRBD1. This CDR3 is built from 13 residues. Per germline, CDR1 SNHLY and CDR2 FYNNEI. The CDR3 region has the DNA TGTGCCATCAGTGAGGGACAGGGCTACGAGCAGTACTTT. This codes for CAISEGQGYEQYF.

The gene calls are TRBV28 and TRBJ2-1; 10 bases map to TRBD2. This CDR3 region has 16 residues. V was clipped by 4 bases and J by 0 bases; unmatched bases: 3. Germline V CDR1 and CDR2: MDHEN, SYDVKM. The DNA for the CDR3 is TGTGCCAGCAGTTCCGTAGCGGGAGGCTCCTACAATGAGCAGTTCTTC. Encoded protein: CASSSVAGGSYNEQFF.

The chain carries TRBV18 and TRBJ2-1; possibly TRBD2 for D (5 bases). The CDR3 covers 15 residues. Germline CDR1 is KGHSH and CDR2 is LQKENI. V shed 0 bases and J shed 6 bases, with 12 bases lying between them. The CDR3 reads CASSPPGVMSNEQFF. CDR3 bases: TGTGCCAGCTCACCACCGGGAGTCATGTCCAATGAGCAGTTCTTC.

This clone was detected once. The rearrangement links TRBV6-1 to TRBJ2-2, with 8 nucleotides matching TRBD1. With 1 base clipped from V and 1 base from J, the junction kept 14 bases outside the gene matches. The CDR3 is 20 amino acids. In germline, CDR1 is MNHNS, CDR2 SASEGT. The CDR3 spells CASSEVVRTGSFWNTGELFF. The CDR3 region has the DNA TGTGCCAGCAGTGAAGTAGTTCGGACAGGGTCCTTTTGGAACACCGGGGAGCTGTTTTTT.

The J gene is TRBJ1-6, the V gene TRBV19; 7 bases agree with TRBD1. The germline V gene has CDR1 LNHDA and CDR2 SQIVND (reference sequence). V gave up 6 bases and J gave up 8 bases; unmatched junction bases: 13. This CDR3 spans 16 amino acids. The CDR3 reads CASRLAFNRGDSPLHF. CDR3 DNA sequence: TGTGCCAGTAGACTAGCCTTCAACAGGGGTGATTCACCCCTCCACTTT. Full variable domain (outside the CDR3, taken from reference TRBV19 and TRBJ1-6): DGGITQSPKYLFRKEGQNVTLSCEQNLNHDAMYWYRQDPGQGLRLIYYSQIVNDFQKGDIAEGYSVSREKKESFPLTVTSAQKNPTAFYLCASRLAFNRGDSPLHFGNGTRLTVT.

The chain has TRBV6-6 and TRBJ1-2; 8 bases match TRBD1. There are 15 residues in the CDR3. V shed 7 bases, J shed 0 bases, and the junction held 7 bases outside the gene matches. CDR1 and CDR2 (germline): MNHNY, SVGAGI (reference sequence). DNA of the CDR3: TGTGCCAGCACCTTAGACAGGGGTCCTAACTATGGCTACACCTTC. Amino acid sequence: CASTLDRGPNYGYTF.

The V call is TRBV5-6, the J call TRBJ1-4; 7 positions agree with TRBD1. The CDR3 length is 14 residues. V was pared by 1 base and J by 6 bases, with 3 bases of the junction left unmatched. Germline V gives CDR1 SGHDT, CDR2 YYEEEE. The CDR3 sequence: CASSLNRGDEKLFF. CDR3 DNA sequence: TGTGCCAGCAGCTTGAACAGGGGCGATGAAAAACTGTTTTTT.

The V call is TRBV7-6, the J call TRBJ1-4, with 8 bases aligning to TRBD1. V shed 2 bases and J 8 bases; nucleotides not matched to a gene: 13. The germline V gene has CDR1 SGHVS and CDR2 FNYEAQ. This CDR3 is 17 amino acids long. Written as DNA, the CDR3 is TGTGCCAGCAGCTTATACCGCACCGGGACAGGAGGAGAAAAACTGTTTTTT. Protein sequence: CASSLYRTGTGGEKLFF.

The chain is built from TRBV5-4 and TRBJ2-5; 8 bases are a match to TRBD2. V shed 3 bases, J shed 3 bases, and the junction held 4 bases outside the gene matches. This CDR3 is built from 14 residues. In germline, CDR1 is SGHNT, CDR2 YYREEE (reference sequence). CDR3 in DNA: TGTGCCAGCAGCTCCGGGGGGGGGAAAGAGACCCAGTACTTC. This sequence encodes CASSSGGGKETQYF.

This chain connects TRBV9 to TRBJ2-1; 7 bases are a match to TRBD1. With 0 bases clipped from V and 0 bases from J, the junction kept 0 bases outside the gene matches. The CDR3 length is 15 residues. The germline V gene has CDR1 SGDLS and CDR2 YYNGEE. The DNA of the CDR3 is TGTGCCAGCAGCGTAGCAGGGGGCTCCTACAATGAGCAGTTCTTC. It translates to CASSVAGGSYNEQFF.

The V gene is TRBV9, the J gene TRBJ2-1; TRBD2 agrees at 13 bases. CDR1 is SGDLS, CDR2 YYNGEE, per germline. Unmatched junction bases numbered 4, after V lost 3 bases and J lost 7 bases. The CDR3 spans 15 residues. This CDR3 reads CASSGTSGRGNEQFF. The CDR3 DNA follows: TGTGCCAGCAGCGGGACTAGCGGGAGAGGTAATGAGCAGTTCTTC.

The CDR3 sequence is CASSVQGMRGNEQFF. CDR3 coding DNA: TGTGCCAGCAGCGTACAGGGGATGCGGGGGAATGAGCAGTTCTTC. The chain couples TRBV9 to TRBJ2-1; D is possibly TRBD2 (7 bases). This CDR3 contains 15 residues. The V end was cut by 1 base, the J end by 7 bases, with 15 bases between. CDR1 is SGDLS, CDR2 YYNGEE, per germline.

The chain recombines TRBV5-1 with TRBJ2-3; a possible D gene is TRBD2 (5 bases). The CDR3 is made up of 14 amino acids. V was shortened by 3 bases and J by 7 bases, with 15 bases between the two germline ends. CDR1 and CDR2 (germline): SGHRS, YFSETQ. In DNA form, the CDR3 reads TGCGCCAGCAGCTCGGAATGGACTGCCAATACGCAGTATTTT. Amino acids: CASSSEWTANTQYF.

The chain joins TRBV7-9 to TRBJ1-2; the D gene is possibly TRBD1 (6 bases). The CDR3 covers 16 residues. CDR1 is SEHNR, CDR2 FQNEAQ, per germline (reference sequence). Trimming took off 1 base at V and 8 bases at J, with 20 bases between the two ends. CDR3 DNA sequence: TGTGCCAGCAGCTTAGGAAGGACAGCCTACTCGGGGGGCTACACCTTC. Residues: CASSLGRTAYSGGYTF.

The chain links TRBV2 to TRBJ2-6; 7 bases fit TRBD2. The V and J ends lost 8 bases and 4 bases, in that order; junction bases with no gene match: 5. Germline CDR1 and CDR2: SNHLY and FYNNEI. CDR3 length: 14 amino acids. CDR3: CASWEGMGANVLTF. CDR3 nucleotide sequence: TGTGCCAGCTGGGAGGGGATGGGGGCCAACGTCCTGACTTTC.

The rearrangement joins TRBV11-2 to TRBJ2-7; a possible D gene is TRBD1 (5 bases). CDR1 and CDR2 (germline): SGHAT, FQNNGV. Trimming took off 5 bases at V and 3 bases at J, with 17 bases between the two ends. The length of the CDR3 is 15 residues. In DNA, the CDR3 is TGTGCCAGCAGCCGAATTCTAAGGGGCGACTACGAGCAGTACTTC. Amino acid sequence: CASSRILRGDYEQYF.

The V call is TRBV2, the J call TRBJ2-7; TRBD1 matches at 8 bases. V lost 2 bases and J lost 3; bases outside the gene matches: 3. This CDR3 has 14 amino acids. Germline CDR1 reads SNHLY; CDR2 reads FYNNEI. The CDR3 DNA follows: TGTGCCAGCAGTGAACAGGGGACAGGCTACGAGCAGTACTTC. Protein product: CASSEQGTGYEQYF. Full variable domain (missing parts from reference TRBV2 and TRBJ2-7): EPEVTQTPSHQVTQMGQEVILRCVPISNHLYFYWYRQILGQKVEFLVSFYNNEISEKSEIFDDQFSVERPDGSNFTLKIRSTKLEDSAMYFCASSEQGTGYEQYFGPGTRLTVT.